A single sample is the source of the 10 T cell receptor beta chains below, sequenced in a study of shared clonotypes between healthy human individuals. TCRdb keeps only in-frame clones here, not all; method: immunoSEQ multiplex PCR. The profile shows about 490,000 clones, about 82% of them singletons. Sequenced material: PBMCs. All receptors derive from a middle-aged woman in good health. Some clones in this sample may be carry-over from other donors' samples.

The J gene is TRBJ2-3, the V gene TRBV25-1; 10 bases line up with TRBD2. The CDR3 runs to 17 residues. Germline V gene lookup returns CDR1 MGHDK and CDR2 SYGVNS. V dropped 1 base and J dropped 4; count of bases not matched to a gene: 8. The CDR3 DNA reads as TGTGCCAGCAGTGAATTCGTACTAGCGGGATCGGCAGATACGCAGTATTTT. Translating it yields CASSEFVLAGSADTQYF.

Turning to this clone: A single base is all that separates this from a far larger clone, so a read error is likely. V and J are TRBV5-6 and TRBJ2-2, with TRBD1 identical over 9 bases. The germline V gene has CDR1 SGHDT and CDR2 YYEEEE. The CDR3 loop spans 16 amino acids. The CDR3 region is CASSPGTGRDTGELLF. The CDR3 DNA is TGTGCCAGCAGCCCTGGGACAGGGCGGGACACCGGGGAGCTGCTTTTT.

The chain couples TRBV7-2 to TRBJ2-2; D may be TRBD2 (6 bases). Trimming cost V 5 bases and J 1 base, with 17 bases left between them. The germline gives CDR1 SGHTA, CDR2 FQGNSA. The CDR3 contains 17 residues. The CDR3 protein is CASSPLFLAENTGELFF. CDR3 in DNA: TGTGCCAGCAGCCCCCTGTTCTTAGCGGAGAACACCGGGGAGCTGTTTTTT.

On this clone itself: This same CDR3 is encoded by further DNA sequences in the sample. This sequence joins TRBV29-1 and TRBJ2-5; D gene ambiguous. V was clipped by 2 bases and J by 4 bases, with 5 bases between them. Germline CDR1 SQVTM, CDR2 ANQGSEA. The CDR3 runs 11 residues. CDR3 bases: TGCAGCGTTGAATCGGGAGAGACCCAGTACTTC. Translated: CSVESGETQYF.

CDR3 coding DNA: TGTGCCACCAGCAGAGATACTAGGACCGGGGAGCTGTTTTTT. This translates into CATSRDTRTGELFF. V is TRBV15 and J is TRBJ2-2, with D perhaps matching TRBD2 (5 bases). The CDR3 sequence is 14 residues long. V gave up 0 bases and J gave up 5 bases, with 7 bases separating them. Per germline, CDR1 LNHNV and CDR2 YYDKDF (reference sequence).

The chain joins TRBV5-3 to TRBJ1-1; TRBD1 matches at 8 bases. TRBV5-3 is an open reading frame, and its role is uncertain. V lost 4 bases and J lost 3; bases outside the gene matches: 20. CDR3 length equals 19 residues. This chain's CDR3 is CARSGVKDRERYGDTEAFF. In DNA form, the CDR3 reads TGTGCCAGAAGCGGAGTTAAGGACAGGGAAAGGTATGGGGACACTGAAGCTTTCTTT.

This clone was counted a few times. The rearrangement links TRBV11-2 to TRBJ1-1, with TRBD1 as a possible D gene (5 bases). The germline V and J ends were trimmed by 0 bases and 4 bases, with 9 bases remaining between them. Germline-derived CDR1 and CDR2 are SGHAT and FQNNGV. This CDR3 spans 14 amino acids. The CDR3 DNA sequence: TGTGCCAGCAGCTTAGATTCGGGGACCACTGAAGCTTTCTTT. Its protein product is CASSLDSGTTEAFF.

The chain carries TRBV4-1 and TRBJ2-7; D is uncertain. Per germline, CDR1 MGHRA and CDR2 YSYEKL. There are 14 residues in the CDR3. V dropped 4 bases and J dropped 4 bases, with 14 bases sitting between them. In DNA, the CDR3 is TGCGCCAGCAGCCCCAAGGGCGATCAGTACGAGCAGTACTTC. It yields the protein CASSPKGDQYEQYF.

CDR3 nucleotides: TGTGCCAGCAGTTTCCGCTTGGTGGTAGGGCCTAATGAAAAACTGTTTTTT. The encoded protein is CASSFRLVVGPNEKLFF. This chain joins TRBV28 and TRBJ1-4; D gene uncertain. CDR3 size: 17 residues. The V and J ends lost 3 bases and 3 bases respectively, with 17 bases between them. Germline lookup yields CDR1 MDHEN and CDR2 SYDVKM.

This clone has a handful of counts. This sequence joins TRBV6-4 and TRBJ2-1, with 10 bases fitting TRBD2. Trimming took 6 bases from V and 3 from J; bases not matched to a gene: 8. Germline assignment: CDR1 MRHNA and CDR2 SNTAGT. This CDR3 comprises 16 residues. CDR3: CASSPALAGDYNEQFF. CDR3 in DNA: TGTGCCAGCAGCCCTGCGCTAGCGGGAGACTACAATGAGCAGTTCTTC.